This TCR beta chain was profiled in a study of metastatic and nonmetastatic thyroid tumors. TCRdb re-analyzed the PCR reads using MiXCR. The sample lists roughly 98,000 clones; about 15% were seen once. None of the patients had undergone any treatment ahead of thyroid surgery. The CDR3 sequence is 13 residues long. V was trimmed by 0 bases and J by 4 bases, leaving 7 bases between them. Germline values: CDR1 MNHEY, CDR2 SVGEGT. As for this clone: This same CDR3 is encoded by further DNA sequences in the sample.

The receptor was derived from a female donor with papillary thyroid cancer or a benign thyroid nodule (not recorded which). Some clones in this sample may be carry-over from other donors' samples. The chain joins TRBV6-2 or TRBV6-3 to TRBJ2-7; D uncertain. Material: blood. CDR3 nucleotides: TGTGCCAGCAGTTACTCTAGCCTTTACGAGCAGTACTTC. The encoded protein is CASSYSSLYEQYF.